A single sample is the source of the 31 T cell receptor beta chains below, sequenced in a study of T cells in Graves' hyperthyroidism and ophthalmopathy. Amplified TCR beta CDR3 regions came from RNA transcripts. The HTBI primer set was used in a first-round RT-PCR of the TCR CDR3. TCRdb processed the multiplex PCR reads anew with MiXCR; each CDR3 protein has one entry. The repertoire has under 300,000 distinct CDR3 sequences, less than 30% of them found once; the top ten carry roughly 24%. The sample taken for sequencing was blood. The receptors were sampled from a man between 40 and 49 years old with Graves' hyperthyroidism that later progressed to Graves' ophthalmopathy.

The chain links TRBV6-1 to TRBJ2-5; D may be TRBD1 (5 bases). CDR3 length equals 15 residues. Germline CDR1 reads MNHNS; CDR2 reads SASEGT. V was pared by 3 bases and J by 2 bases, with 13 bases between. CDR3 DNA sequence: TGTGCCAGCAGTGATTGGGGCAGCAGACAAGAGACCCAGTACTTC. Its translation is CASSDWGSRQETQYF.

This clonotype was recorded at least ten times. CDR3 DNA: TGCAGTGCCACAGGGGAGGCGTCTCAGCCCCAGCATTTT. This codes for CSATGEASQPQHF. The chain is built from TRBV20-1 and TRBJ1-5, with 7 positions matching TRBD1. With 6 bases clipped from V and 6 bases from J, the junction kept 8 bases outside the gene matches. The V gene's germline CDR1 is DFQATT and CDR2 SNEGSKA (reference sequence). The length of the CDR3 is 13 residues.

This clonotype has at least ten counts. The V gene is TRBV2, the J gene TRBJ2-2; 7 nucleotides align to TRBD1. Germline CDR1 SNHLY, CDR2 FYNNEI. V lost 8 bases and J lost 0; bases outside the gene matches: 6. The CDR3 totals 15 residues. CDR3 nucleotides: TGTGCCAGCCGGTGGGACAGAACGAACACCGGGGAGCTGTTTTTT. Amino acid sequence: CASRWDRTNTGELFF.

This chain joins TRBV24-1 and TRBJ1-2; D not resolved. The germline V gene encodes CDR1 KGHDR and CDR2 SFDVKD. Trimming left V 4 bases short and J 6 bases short, with 20 bases between. The CDR3 consists of 16 residues. As DNA, the CDR3 is TGTGCCACCAGTGACCCGACACGCAGCCCCGGCGATGGCTACACCTTC. It codes for CATSDPTRSPGDGYTF.

This clonotype was found many times. V is TRBV7-3 and J is TRBJ1-3; TRBD1 matches 7 bases. The germline V gene encodes CDR1 SGHTA and CDR2 FQGTGA. The V segment lost 6 bases and the J segment 4 bases; nucleotides outside the gene matches: 9. The CDR3 has 15 residues. CDR3 sequence: CASRPRQGPGNTIYF. Here the CDR3 DNA reads TGTGCCAGCAGGCCCCGACAGGGTCCCGGAAACACCATATATTTT.

CDR3 sequence: CAWSRDTLFGYTF. For the CDR3, the DNA is TGTGCCTGGAGTCGGGACACACTCTTTGGCTACACCTTC. The chain carries TRBV30 and TRBJ1-2; possibly TRBD1 for D (6 bases). Trimming cost V 2 bases and J 7 bases, with 14 bases left between them. Germline V CDR1 and CDR2: GTSNPN, SVGIG (reference sequence). The CDR3 sequence is 13 residues long.

This clonotype was recorded many times. Being one base from a much bigger clone, this may be a read error. The V and J genes are TRBV12-3 or TRBV12-4 and TRBJ2-7, with D uncertain. The CDR3 has 11 amino acids. Trimming took 5 bases from V and 3 from J, leaving 5 bases between them. CDR3: CASSKDYEQYF. The CDR3 bases are TGTGCCAGCAGTAAGGACTACGAGCAGTACTTC.

This clonotype came up many times. V gene TRBV6-1 combines with J gene TRBJ1-2; the D gene is possibly TRBD1 (5 bases). The ends were cut back, 3 bases at V and 2 bases at J, with 10 bases in the middle. Germline CDR1 and CDR2: MNHNS and SASEGT. The CDR3 runs to 14 residues. The CDR3: CASSEQGSNYGYTF. For the CDR3, the DNA is TGTGCCAGCAGTGAGCAGGGTTCGAACTATGGCTACACCTTC.

The chain carries TRBV6-1 and TRBJ2-5; 7 nucleotides match TRBD2. The junction had 9 bases not matched to a gene; V was cut back by 5 bases and J by 3 bases. This CDR3 is 15 amino acids long. Germline V gene lookup returns CDR1 MNHNS and CDR2 SASEGT. CDR3 loop: CASSKTSPKEETQYF. The CDR3 DNA reads TGTGCCAGCAGTAAGACTAGCCCCAAGGAAGAGACCCAGTACTTC.

In its sample, this clonotype was seen many times. V and J are TRBV11-2 and TRBJ2-1, with a possible D match to TRBD2 (5 bases). The germline CDR1 and CDR2 sequences are SGHAT and FQNNGV. The CDR3 has 15 residues. V lost 4 bases to trimming and J lost 0 bases, with 10 bases between them. The CDR3 loop reads CASSSERSSYNEQFF. The CDR3 DNA reads as TGTGCCAGCAGCTCCGAGCGGAGCTCCTACAATGAGCAGTTCTTC. Combining the CDR3 with reference TRBV11-2 and TRBJ2-1 gives the whole variable domain EAGVAQSPRYKIIEKRQSVAFWCNPISGHATLYWYQQILGQGPKLLIQFQNNGVVDDSQLPKDRFSAERLKGVDSTLKIQPAKLEDSAVYLCASSSERSSYNEQFFGPGTRLTVL.

This rearrangement joins TRBV12-3 or TRBV12-4 to TRBJ2-5; TRBD1 or TRBD2 may be the D gene (5 bases each). Trimming removed 7 bases at V and 3 bases at J, with 15 bases between. There are 14 residues in the CDR3. The CDR3 DNA is TGTGCCAGCACCCCGGGACGGAACAAAGAGACCCAGTACTTC. Translating it yields CASTPGRNKETQYF.

Many counts were recorded for this clonotype. V and J are TRBV9 and TRBJ2-2, with D maybe TRBD2 (6 bases). This CDR3 is built from 14 residues. The germline V and J ends were trimmed by 0 bases and 8 bases, with 11 bases remaining between them. Germline CDR1 reads SGDLS; CDR2 reads YYNGEE. The CDR3 bases are TGTGCCAGCAGCGTAGTCGGGGGAAGTGGGGAGCTGTTTTTT. It encodes CASSVVGGSGELFF. The full variable domain, in which reference TRBV9 and TRBJ2-2 provide the parts outside the CDR3, is DSGVTQTPKHLITATGQRVTLRCSPRSGDLSVYWYQQSLDQGLQFLIQYYNGEERAKGNILERFSAQQFPDLHSELNLSSLELGDSALYFCASSVVGGSGELFFGEGSRLTVL.

In its sample, this clonotype was seen many times. The genes are TRBV4-1 and TRBJ1-1; no definite D call. There are 14 residues in the CDR3. V shed 2 bases and J shed 6 bases, with 13 bases lying between them. CDR1 is MGHRA and CDR2 is YSYEKL in the germline V gene. The CDR3 here is CASSQMTGRPEAFF. The CDR3 DNA follows: TGCGCCAGCAGCCAAATGACCGGGAGGCCTGAAGCTTTCTTT.

The V and J genes are TRBV11-3 and TRBJ2-5; maybe TRBD2 (5 bases). The CDR3 has 15 residues. Germline V lookup: CDR1 SGHNT, CDR2 YENEEA. The V end was cut by 5 bases, the J end by 0 bases, with 13 bases between. The CDR3 loop reads CASSDERGYQETQYF. The CDR3, as DNA: TGTGCCAGCAGCGACGAACGGGGTTACCAAGAGACCCAGTACTTC.

The chain joins TRBV7-8 to TRBJ1-5; 9 bases align to TRBD1. CDR3 length: 16 residues. V was pared by 2 bases and J by 3 bases, with 5 bases of the junction left unmatched. CDR1 and CDR2 (germline): SGHVS, FQNEAQ. Written as DNA, the CDR3 is TGTGCCAGCAGCTTAATTGACAGGGGGGACAATCAGCCCCAGCATTTT. Translated: CASSLIDRGDNQPQHF.

This chain joins TRBV29-1 and TRBJ2-7, with 9 bases matching TRBD1. CDR3 length: 14 residues. The ends lost 3 bases at V and 5 bases at J; junction bases unmatched: 8. The germline gives CDR1 SQVTM, CDR2 ANQGSEA. CDR3 region: CSVDLGTGQDEQYF. CDR3 in DNA: TGCAGCGTTGATTTAGGGACAGGGCAAGACGAGCAGTACTTC.

At least ten counts were recorded for this clonotype. The CDR3 bases are TGTGCCAGCAGCCCGGACAGGAGCCAGCCCCAGCATTTT. Encoded protein: CASSPDRSQPQHF. The chain combines TRBV11-1 with TRBJ1-5; 7 nucleotides agree with TRBD1. The CDR3 totals 13 residues. Germline V gives CDR1 SGHAT, CDR2 FQDESV (reference sequence). V trimming: 5 bases; J trimming: 7 bases; junction bases outside the gene matches: 5. Full variable domain (remainder filled in from reference TRBV11-1 and TRBJ1-5): EAEVAQSPRYKITEKSQAVAFWCDPISGHATLYWYRQILGQGPELLVQFQDESVVDDSQLPKDRFSAERLKGVDSTLKIQPAELGDSAMYLCASSPDRSQPQHFGDGTRLSIL.

This clonotype came up many times. The V call is TRBV15, the J call TRBJ2-7; 7 bases line up with TRBD1. Germline V gives CDR1 LNHNV, CDR2 YYDKDF (reference sequence). This CDR3 is 13 amino acids long. J lost 3 bases, V lost 3 bases, and 2 bases had no gene match. CDR3 loop: CATSSDRVYEQYF. The CDR3 DNA sequence: TGTGCCACCAGCAGTGACAGGGTCTACGAGCAGTACTTC.

The table lists this clonotype with many counts. The chain combines TRBV6-1 with TRBJ1-1; D may be TRBD1 (6 bases). The germline CDR1 and CDR2 sequences are MNHNS and SASEGT. With 5 bases removed from V and 1 base from J, the gap between germline ends came to 17 bases. This CDR3 contains 16 residues. For the CDR3, the DNA is TGTGCCAGCAGTCGTAGCGGGGGCGCTCGGAACACTGAAGCTTTCTTT. Its translation: CASSRSGGARNTEAFF.

This clonotype was picked up many times. This chain joins TRBV6-4 and TRBJ2-2, with a weak D call TRBD2 (5 bases). Germline CDR1 reads MRHNA; CDR2 reads SNTAGT. The V end lost 4 bases, the J end lost 2 bases, and 5 bases lay between the germline ends. The CDR3 contains 13 residues. The CDR3 nucleotides are TGTGCCAGCAGTGGGACTAACACCGGGGAGCTGTTTTTT. This encodes CASSGTNTGELFF.

V is TRBV28 and J is TRBJ1-3; D possibly corresponds to TRBD1 (6 bases). The germline CDR1 and CDR2 sequences are MDHEN and SYDVKM. Between the trimmed V and J ends, which lost 4 bases and 7 bases, there was a span of 14 bases. This CDR3 contains 14 residues. CDR3 in amino acids: CASSSGTSSNTIYF. CDR3 sequence (DNA): TGTGCCAGCAGTTCCGGGACATCCAGCAACACCATATATTTT.

Many counts were recorded for this clonotype. The chain recombines TRBV20-1 with TRBJ1-1, with D maybe TRBD1 (5 bases). Germline V gene sequence: CDR1 DFQATT, CDR2 SNEGSKA (reference sequence). The CDR3 loop spans 10 amino acids. The CDR3 nucleotides are TGCTCCCCGGGGGGGTTTGAAGCTTTCTTT. It codes for CSPGGFEAFF.

This clonotype occurred many times. The rearrangement links TRBV3-1 to TRBJ1-2; the D is unclear. Trimming shortened V by 4 bases and J by 8 bases, and 17 bases separated the two germline ends. This CDR3 spans 14 amino acids. Germline loops: CDR1 LGHDT, CDR2 YNNKEL (reference sequence). The CDR3 DNA sequence: TGTGCCAGCAGCCCAGGTCTAGGTACCTGGGGCTACACCTTC. Its protein product is CASSPGLGTWGYTF. The whole variable domain, remainder taken from reference TRBV3-1 and TRBJ1-2, is DTAVSQTPKYLVTQMGNDKSIKCEQNLGHDTMYWYKQDSKKFLKIMFSYNNKELIINETVPNRFSPKSPDKAHLNLHINSLELGDSAVYFCASSPGLGTWGYTFGSGTRLTVV.

The chain recombines TRBV27 with TRBJ1-2; D not resolved. V lost 3 bases and J lost 0, with 11 bases in between. The germline gives CDR1 MNHEY, CDR2 SMNVEV (reference sequence). The length of the CDR3 is 15 residues. CDR3 loop: CASSFAGPANYGYTF. The CDR3 nucleotides read TGTGCCAGCAGTTTTGCCGGACCAGCTAACTATGGCTACACCTTC.

Many counts were recorded for this clonotype. The rearrangement joins TRBV11-2 to TRBJ2-2; D may correspond to TRBD1 or TRBD2 (5 bases each). The CDR3 is 16 residues long. Germline lookup yields CDR1 SGHAT and CDR2 FQNNGV. The V end lost 5 bases, the J end lost 4 bases, and 17 bases lay between the germline ends. The CDR3 loop reads CASSTRGLGPTGELFF. CDR3 DNA: TGTGCCAGCAGCACTAGGGGCCTGGGTCCCACCGGGGAGCTGTTTTTT.

The chain links TRBV6-1 to TRBJ1-2; D is undetermined. Trimming removed 1 base from V and 0 bases from J, with 15 bases in between. Germline loops: CDR1 MNHNS, CDR2 SASEGT. The CDR3 totals 17 residues. The DNA of the CDR3 is TGTGCCAGCAGTGAAGTAGTTTATTCGGGGACTAACTATGGCTACACCTTC. Its translation is CASSEVVYSGTNYGYTF.

This clonotype was observed many times. The chain links TRBV11-1 to TRBJ1-1, with 12 bases lining up with TRBD1. The CDR3 totals 16 residues. J was trimmed by 1 base and V by 5 bases; bases with no gene match: 5. Germline-derived CDR1 and CDR2 are SGHAT and FQDESV (reference sequence). The CDR3 spells CASSHGTGGPNTEAFF. The CDR3 DNA is TGTGCCAGCAGCCATGGGACAGGGGGCCCGAACACTGAAGCTTTCTTT.

V and J are TRBV7-3 and TRBJ2-2, with TRBD2 identical over 14 bases. J was trimmed by 6 bases and V by 5 bases; bases with no gene match: 5. Germline V gene data show CDR1 as SGHTA and CDR2 as FQGTGA. The CDR3 runs to 16 residues. The CDR3 DNA sequence: TGTGCCAGCAGCCCCTCGGGACTAGCGGGAGCCGGGGAGCTGTTTTTT. The encoded protein is CASSPSGLAGAGELFF.

This clonotype has at least ten counts. This chain uses TRBV5-1 with TRBJ2-2; D is ambiguous. V was clipped by 3 bases and J by 6 bases, with 12 bases between them. This CDR3 has 14 residues. In germline, CDR1 is SGHRS, CDR2 YFSETQ. CDR3 region: CASSSLPGAGELFF. CDR3 DNA sequence: TGCGCCAGCAGCTCGCTTCCGGGTGCCGGGGAGCTGTTTTTT.

In this sample, this clonotype turned up many times. V gene TRBV14 combines with J gene TRBJ1-2; TRBD1 matches 7 bases. In germline, CDR1 is SGHDN, CDR2 FVKESK. The CDR3 consists of 12 residues. J lost 5 bases, V lost 10 bases, and 7 bases had no gene match. CDR3 sequence reads: CAKTDRWYGYTF. CDR3 nucleotide sequence: TGTGCCAAGACGGACAGGTGGTATGGCTACACCTTC. The variable domain in full, completed from reference TRBV14 and TRBJ1-2, reads EAGVTQFPSHSVIEKGQTVTLRCDPISGHDNLYWYRRVMGKEIKFLLHFVKESKQDESGMPNNRFLAERTGGTYSTLKVQPAELEDSGVYFCAKTDRWYGYTFGSGTRLTVV.

Many counts were recorded for this clonotype. This rearrangement joins TRBV15 to TRBJ2-7; D not resolved. Deletions cut 1 base from V and 6 bases from J, with 13 bases between. Germline-derived CDR1 and CDR2 are LNHNV and YYDKDF (reference sequence). There are 14 residues in the CDR3. CDR3 nucleotide sequence: TGTGCCACCAGCAGAGGAAATAGGGTTGCCGAGCAGTACTTC. Amino acid sequence: CATSRGNRVAEQYF.